The present TCR beta chain was sequenced within a study of blood T cells in healthy people across ages. This CDR3 is 13 amino acids long. Trimming took 0 bases from V and 1 from J, leaving 5 bases between them. Germline-derived CDR1 and CDR2 are SGDLS and YYNGEE. A J-beta primer mix and a sample-barcoded 5' primer were used in a second PCR of roughly 6 to 11 cycles. MiXCR, run by TCRdb on the 5' RACE reads, gives a single entry per CDR3 protein. The profile covers over a million distinct CDR3 sequences, with roughly 24% appearing a single time and approximately 0.79% taken by the ten largest. The sample holds many counts of this clonotype. These data were also reused for a study on T cells of mothers and their children.

The material sequenced was blood. The V call is TRBV9, the J call TRBJ2-7, with D unresolved. The clonotype originates from a girl aged 2-10 years in good health. The CDR3, as DNA: TGTGCCAGCAGCGTAGGGGTATCCTACGAGCAGTACTTC. Its translation: CASSVGVSYEQYF.